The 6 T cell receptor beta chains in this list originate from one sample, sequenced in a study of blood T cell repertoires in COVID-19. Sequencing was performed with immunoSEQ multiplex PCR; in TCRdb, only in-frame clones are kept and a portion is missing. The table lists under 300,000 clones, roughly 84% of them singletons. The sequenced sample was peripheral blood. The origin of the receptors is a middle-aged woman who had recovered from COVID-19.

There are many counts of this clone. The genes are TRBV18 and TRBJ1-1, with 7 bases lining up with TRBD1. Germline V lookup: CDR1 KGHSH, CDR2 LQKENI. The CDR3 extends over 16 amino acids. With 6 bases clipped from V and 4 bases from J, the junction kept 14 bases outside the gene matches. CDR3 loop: CASSRGGRQGATEAFF. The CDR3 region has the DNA TGTGCCAGCTCGCGGGGGGGGAGACAGGGCGCCACTGAAGCTTTCTTT.

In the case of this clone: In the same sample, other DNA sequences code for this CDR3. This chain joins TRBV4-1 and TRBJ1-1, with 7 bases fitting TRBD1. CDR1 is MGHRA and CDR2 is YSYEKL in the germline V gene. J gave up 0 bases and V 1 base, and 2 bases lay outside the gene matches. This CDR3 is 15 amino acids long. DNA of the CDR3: TGCGCCAGCAGCCAAGGACAGGGAATGAACACTGAAGCTTTCTTT. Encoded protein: CASSQGQGMNTEAFF.

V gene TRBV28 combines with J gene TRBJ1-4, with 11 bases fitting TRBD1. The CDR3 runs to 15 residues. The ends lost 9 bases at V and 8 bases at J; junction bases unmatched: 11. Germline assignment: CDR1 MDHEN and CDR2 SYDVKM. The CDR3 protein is CASYDAGTGGEKLFF. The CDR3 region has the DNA TGTGCCAGTTACGACGCCGGGACAGGGGGGGAAAAACTGTTTTTT.

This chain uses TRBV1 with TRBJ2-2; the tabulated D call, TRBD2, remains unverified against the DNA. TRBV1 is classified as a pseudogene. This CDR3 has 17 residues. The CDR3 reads CTSSQETSGGSTGELFF. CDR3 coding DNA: TGCACCAGCAGCCAAGAGACTAGCGGGGGGTCGACCGGGGAGCTGTTTTTT.

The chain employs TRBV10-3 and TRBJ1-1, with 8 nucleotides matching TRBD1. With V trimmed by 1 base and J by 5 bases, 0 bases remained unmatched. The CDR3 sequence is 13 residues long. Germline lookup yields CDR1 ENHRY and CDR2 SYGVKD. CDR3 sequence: CAISEYRGTEAFF. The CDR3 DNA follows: TGTGCCATCAGTGAGTACAGGGGGACTGAAGCTTTCTTT.

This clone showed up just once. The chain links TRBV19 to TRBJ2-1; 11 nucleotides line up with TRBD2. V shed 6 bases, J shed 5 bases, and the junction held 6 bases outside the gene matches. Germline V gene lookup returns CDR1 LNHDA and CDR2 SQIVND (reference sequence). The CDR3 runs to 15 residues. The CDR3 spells CASRGLAGGNNEQFF. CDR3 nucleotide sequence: TGTGCCAGTAGGGGGCTAGCGGGGGGAAACAATGAGCAGTTCTTC.